This TCR beta chain appears in the sequencing data of a study of OX40 agonist ivuxolimab in advanced cancers. Whole-study context: An anti-OX40 (CD134) antibody with agonistic activity, ivuxolimab, was administered to patients. Hepatocellular carcinoma, melanoma, renal cell or head and neck cancer affected the dose-escalation patients. General observations from the study: Blood T cells, both CD4+ and CD8+, expanded clonally by week 6 at 0.1 to 3.0 mg/kg. Relative to CD4+ cells, CD8+ T cells on average had more expanded clones.

CDR3 length: 17 residues. The V gene's germline CDR1 is SGDLS and CDR2 YYNGEE. About this clone itself: The antigen remains unidentified. At one end, the junction sequence differs from germline, possibly due to a read error.

Assay: immunoSEQ multiplex PCR; the TCRdb copy retains only in-frame clones and omits some. The sample holds around 94,000 clones, approximately 89% seen once. The chain employs TRBV9 and TRBJ1-3; TRBD1 might be the D (5 bases). This TCR derives from an adult with an advanced solid tumor such as melanoma, head and neck, liver or kidney cancer. The sequencing used CD4+ or CD8+ T cells sorted from blood, collected in a trial of the OX40 agonist ivuxolimab. CDR3 bases: TGTGCCAGCAGCTTACGGGGGGAATTACTCTCTGGAAACACCACATATTTT. It specifies CASSLRGELLSGNTTYF.